This TCR beta chain came from a study of T cell changes during pregnancy in multiple sclerosis. Sequencing used immunoSEQ multiplex PCR; TCRdb keeps in-frame clones, though not all of them. This sample carries 38,000 or so clones, approximately 92% of them seen once, and the ten largest clones take 1% to 1.5%. The sequenced sample was peripheral blood, obtained before pregnancy. The receptor was derived from a female donor with multiple sclerosis, enrolled in a pregnancy study.

CDR3 DNA sequence: TGCGCCAGCAGCCAAGAAATGGGCGGGCCTAGCGGGAACACCGGGGAGCTGTTTTTT. It translates to CASSQEMGGPSGNTGELFF. The rearrangement uses TRBV4-3 and TRBJ2-2; 7 bases fit TRBD2. J gave up 1 base and V 0 bases, and 11 bases lay outside the gene matches. Germline V CDR1 and CDR2: LGHNA, YSLEER. This CDR3 region has 19 residues.